The clone carrying this T cell receptor (beta chain) was detected ten times or more. Antigen specificity is unknown. At least 7 million PBMCs were isolated per sample. This entry belongs to a study of blood T cells in healthy people across ages. General study results and limits: Across the age range, TCR beta diversity per million T cells fell in a roughly linear way.

Per germline, CDR1 SQVTM and CDR2 ANQGSEA. The V and J ends lost 4 bases and 9 bases respectively, with 16 bases between them. CDR3 length: 13 amino acids. It was with a sample-barcoded 5' primer and a J-beta primer mix that a second PCR of about 7 to 12 cycles was run. A single record per CDR3 protein comes from TCRdb applying MiXCR to the 5' RACE reads. Of 580,000 or so distinct CDR3 sequences listed, about 45% are singletons. This receptor was taken from a man older than 75 in good health. The chain has TRBV29-1 and TRBJ2-1; D gene ambiguous. Source material: blood. The CDR3 region is CSVARPFAPEQFF. DNA of the CDR3: TGCAGCGTTGCTAGGCCCTTCGCCCCTGAGCAGTTCTTC.